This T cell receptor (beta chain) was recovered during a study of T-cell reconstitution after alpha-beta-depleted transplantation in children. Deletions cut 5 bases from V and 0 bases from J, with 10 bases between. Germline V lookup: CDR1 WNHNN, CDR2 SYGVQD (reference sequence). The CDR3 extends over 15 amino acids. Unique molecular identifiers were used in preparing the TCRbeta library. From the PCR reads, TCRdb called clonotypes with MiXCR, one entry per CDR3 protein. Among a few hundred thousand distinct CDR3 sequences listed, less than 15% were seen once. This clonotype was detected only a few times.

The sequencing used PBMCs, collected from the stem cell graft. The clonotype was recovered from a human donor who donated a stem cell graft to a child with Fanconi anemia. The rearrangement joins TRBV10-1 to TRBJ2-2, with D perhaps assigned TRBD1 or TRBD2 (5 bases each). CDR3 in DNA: TGCGCCAGCAGTCTGAGGGGTACGAACACCGGGGAGCTGTTTTTT. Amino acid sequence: CASSLRGTNTGELFF.